What follows are 9 T cell receptor beta chains derived from one specimen sequenced in a study of spatial heterogeneity in lung cancer. Study-wide results and limits: Tracking of tumor mutation counts was seen in expanded intratumoral alpha and beta TCR counts.

These receptors have no identified antigens. One entry per CDR3 protein results from TCRdb running MiXCR on the 5' RACE reads. This sample has over 15,000 distinct CDR3 sequences, with about 5.8% found just once. Time point: sample taken at primary tumor resection. The starting material was lung tumor tissue, obtained at surgery. These receptors were obtained from a female donor with early-stage non-small cell lung cancer.

Details on this clonotype: This may arise from a read error, as a much more abundant clone is one base away. This chain uses TRBV4-2 with TRBJ1-4, with D possibly TRBD1 on 5 matching bases. Germline V gives CDR1 LGHNA, CDR2 YNFKEQ. The CDR3 runs 16 residues. The CDR3 protein is CASSQGEGGGNEKLVF. Here the CDR3 DNA reads TGTGCCAGCAGCCAAGGAGAGGGCGGGGGTAATGAAAAACTGGTTTTT.

This clonotype has a count of ten or more. The V and J genes are TRBV20-1 and TRBJ1-5; tentative D call: TRBD1 (5 bases). The CDR3 is 14 amino acids. Germline V gene data show CDR1 as DFQATT and CDR2 as SNEGSKA (reference sequence). V was pared by 3 bases and J by 7 bases, with 16 bases between. The CDR3 sequence: CSARAGTDEQPQHF. Written as DNA, the CDR3 is TGCAGTGCTAGGGCCGGGACGGACGAGCAGCCCCAGCATTTT.

This clonotype appeared many times. V gene TRBV29-1 combines with J gene TRBJ2-1; 7 bases fit TRBD2. The CDR3 spans 15 residues. The V gene end was trimmed by 0 bases and the J gene end by 5 bases; junction bases not matched to a gene: 7. Germline lookup yields CDR1 SQVTM and CDR2 ANQGSEA. CDR3 sequence reads: CSVEDLAESNNEQFF. Here the CDR3 DNA reads TGCAGCGTTGAAGATCTAGCGGAGAGCAACAATGAGCAGTTCTTC.

This clonotype came up many times. The genes are TRBV2 and TRBJ1-5; TRBD1 matches 8 bases. The V gene's germline CDR1 is SNHLY and CDR2 FYNNEI. J was trimmed by 2 bases and V by 2 bases; bases with no gene match: 5. The CDR3 runs 16 residues. CDR3 in amino acids: CASSERAGGRNQPQHF. For the CDR3, the DNA is TGTGCCAGCAGTGAAAGGGCAGGGGGCCGCAATCAGCCCCAGCATTTT.

This clonotype was found many times. The chain links TRBV7-9 to TRBJ2-1; tentative D call: TRBD2 (5 bases). Per germline, CDR1 SEHNR and CDR2 FQNEAQ (reference sequence). This CDR3 contains 14 residues. Trimming took 1 base from V and 7 from J, leaving 11 bases between them. The DNA of the CDR3 is TGTGCCAGCAGCTTAGGAGGGCTAGCTAATGAGCAGTTCTTC. This sequence encodes CASSLGGLANEQFF.

This clonotype was counted ten times or more. The chain couples TRBV5-6 to TRBJ2-6; D may match TRBD1 or TRBD2 (5 bases each). The germline V gene has CDR1 SGHDT and CDR2 YYEEEE. The germline V and J ends were trimmed by 5 bases and 0 bases, with 9 bases remaining between them. The CDR3 has 15 amino acids. CDR3 sequence reads: CASSRGSSGANVLTF. The DNA of the CDR3 is TGTGCCAGCAGTCGGGGCTCCTCTGGGGCCAACGTCCTGACTTTC.

This clonotype came up many times. The V gene is TRBV6-1, the J gene TRBJ1-1; TRBD1 is a possible D gene (5 bases). Trimming pared 10 bases from V and 3 bases from J, leaving 12 bases between. The germline CDR1 and CDR2 sequences are MNHNS and SASEGT. The CDR3 runs to 12 residues. The CDR3 coding sequence is TGTGCCACCAGGGAGGGCTACACTGAAGCTTTCTTT. It translates to CATREGYTEAFF.

This clonotype has at least ten counts. V usage is TRBV7-2 and J usage is TRBJ2-7; D is undetermined. The germline gives CDR1 SGHTA, CDR2 FQGNSA. The V and J ends lost 5 bases and 4 bases respectively, with 12 bases between them. There are 13 residues in the CDR3. This chain's CDR3 is CASSLGLGYEQYF. CDR3 nucleotides: TGTGCCAGCAGCCTGGGTCTAGGTTACGAGCAGTACTTC. The whole variable domain, remainder taken from reference TRBV7-2 and TRBJ2-7, is GAGVSQSPSNKVTEKGKDVELRCDPISGHTALYWYRQSLGQGLEFLIYFQGNSAPDKSGLPSDRFSAERTGGSVSTLTIQRTQQEDSAVYLCASSLGLGYEQYFGPGTRLTVT.

This clonotype was observed many times. The chain links TRBV20-1 to TRBJ2-4, with 13 bases that match TRBD2. Germline V lookup: CDR1 DFQATT, CDR2 SNEGSKA (reference sequence). This CDR3 is 17 amino acids long. Unmatched junction bases numbered 9, after V lost 6 bases and J lost 1 base. CDR3 DNA: TGCAGTGCCTTGAGAGGGACTAGCGGGATGGCCAAAAACATTCAGTACTTC. Translated: CSALRGTSGMAKNIQYF.